The 18 T cell receptor beta chains reported below all come from one sample, sequenced in a study of OX40 agonist ivuxolimab in advanced cancers. The method was immunoSEQ multiplex PCR; TCRdb's version includes in-frame clones alone and lacks a portion of them. The table records around 70,000 clones, just under 85% of them present only once. The specimen was CD4+ or CD8+ T cells sorted from blood, collected in a trial of the OX40 agonist ivuxolimab. The receptors here all came from an adult with an advanced solid tumor such as melanoma, head and neck, liver or kidney cancer.

The rearrangement links TRBV7-8 to TRBJ2-2, with D perhaps matching TRBD2 (7 bases). The V and J ends lost 6 bases and 13 bases respectively, with 24 bases between them. The V gene's germline CDR1 is SGHVS and CDR2 FQNEAQ. The CDR3 totals 15 residues. The CDR3: CASSLRAGASLGLFF. CDR3 nucleotide sequence: TGTGCCAGCAGTCTCAGGGCGGGGGCCTCTCTCGGGCTGTTTTTT.

The chain carries TRBV6-5 and TRBJ2-1; TRBD2 matches 7 bases. Germline V gene lookup returns CDR1 MNHEY and CDR2 SVGAGI. The length of the CDR3 is 16 residues. The J segment lost 7 bases and the V segment lost 0 bases, leaving 9 bases of the junction unmatched. The CDR3 nucleotides read TGTGCCAGCAGTTACTCGTTGTGGGGGGGAAAGAATGAGCAGTTCTTC. Its translation: CASSYSLWGGKNEQFF.

The chain employs TRBV28 and TRBJ2-3; weak D call: TRBD1 (6 bases). Trimming removed 7 bases from V and 6 bases from J, with 14 bases in between. The CDR3 consists of 13 residues. Per germline, CDR1 MDHEN and CDR2 SYDVKM. The CDR3 bases are TGTGCCAGCAAGATAAGGGGGAAGGATACGCAGTATTTT. Residues: CASKIRGKDTQYF.

The chain recombines TRBV6-5 with TRBJ2-1; D gene uncertain. This CDR3 is built from 13 residues. V was trimmed by 2 bases and J by 4 bases, leaving 6 bases between them. CDR1 is MNHEY, CDR2 SVGAGI, per germline. The CDR3 spells CASSYRYYNEQFF. CDR3 nucleotide sequence: TGTGCCAGCAGTTACCGGTATTACAATGAGCAGTTCTTC.

The DNA of the CDR3 is TGTGCCAGCAGTATCGGGAACTCTGGAAACACCATATATTTT. Residues: CASSIGNSGNTIYF. The chain combines TRBV28 with TRBJ1-3, with D unresolved. The V end was cut by 5 bases, the J end by 0 bases, with 8 bases between. CDR1 MDHEN and CDR2 SYDVKM come from the germline V gene. This CDR3 has 14 amino acids.

This chain joins TRBV30 and TRBJ2-5; 9 bases match TRBD1. V dropped 5 bases and J dropped 0; count of bases not matched to a gene: 1. Germline V lookup: CDR1 GTSNPN, CDR2 SVGIG (reference sequence). The CDR3 extends over 13 amino acids. CDR3 region: CAWGTGHQETQYF. CDR3 coding DNA: TGTGCCTGGGGGACAGGGCACCAAGAGACCCAGTACTTC. Full variable domain (remainder filled in from reference TRBV30 and TRBJ2-5): SQTIHQWPATLVQPVGSPLSLECTVEGTSNPNLYWYRQAAGRGLQLLFYSVGIGQISSEVPQNLSASRPQDRQFILSSKKLLLSDSGFYLCAWGTGHQETQYFGPGTRLLVL.

This clone was detected only a few times. This sequence joins TRBV7-9 and TRBJ2-3; the D is unclear. This CDR3 is built from 12 residues. Trimming stripped 4 bases from V and 2 bases from J, with 4 bases between. Germline-derived CDR1 and CDR2 are SEHNR and FQNEAQ (reference sequence). The CDR3 reads CASSSLTDTQYF. Here the CDR3 DNA reads TGTGCCAGCAGCTCTCTCACAGATACGCAGTATTTT.

V is TRBV28 and J is TRBJ2-7, with TRBD1 as a possible D gene (6 bases). The germline V and J ends were trimmed by 9 bases and 3 bases, with 12 bases remaining between them. Germline V gives CDR1 MDHEN, CDR2 SYDVKM. CDR3 length equals 12 residues. CDR3 sequence reads: CASQGSVYEQYV. The CDR3 bases are TGTGCCAGTCAGGGGTCTGTCTACGAGCAGTACGTC.

The chain uses TRBV7-2 and TRBJ2-5, with D perhaps matching TRBD1 (6 bases). Trimming stripped 3 bases from V and 5 bases from J, with 10 bases between. Germline CDR1 and CDR2: SGHTA and FQGNSA. The CDR3 consists of 13 residues. CDR3 DNA: TGTGCCAGCAGCTTCGGGCAGGGGGAGACCCAGTACTTC. Protein product: CASSFGQGETQYF.

V is TRBV2 and J is TRBJ2-3; 15 positions agree with TRBD2. The CDR3 is 17 residues long. Germline lookup yields CDR1 SNHLY and CDR2 FYNNEI. After removal of 8 bases from V and 10 bases from J, the junction contained 16 bases not matched to a gene. The CDR3 DNA sequence: TGTGCCAGCGGGACACACCTCGGACTAGCGGGGGGGCTGTCGCAGTATTTT. Translating gives CASGTHLGLAGGLSQYF. Variable domain in full (rest from reference TRBV2 and TRBJ2-3): EPEVTQTPSHQVTQMGQEVILRCVPISNHLYFYWYRQILGQKVEFLVSFYNNEISEKSEIFDDQFSVERPDGSNFTLKIRSTKLEDSAMYFCASGTHLGLAGGLSQYFGPGTRLTVL.

The chain is built from TRBV6-6 and TRBJ2-7; the match to TRBD1 covers 9 bases. The V gene's germline CDR1 is MNHNY and CDR2 SVGAGI (reference sequence). This CDR3 has 15 residues. The V gene end was trimmed by 6 bases and the J gene end by 5 bases; junction bases not matched to a gene: 11. The CDR3 spells CASSQRGTGLNEQYF. The CDR3 DNA is TGTGCCAGCAGCCAACGAGGGACAGGGCTGAACGAGCAGTACTTC.

The rearrangement links TRBV7-2 to TRBJ2-7; D call uncertain. Germline V gene sequence: CDR1 SGHTA, CDR2 FQGNSA. The CDR3 has 14 residues. Trimming stripped 3 bases from V and 0 bases from J, with 9 bases between. The CDR3 coding sequence is TGTGCCAGCAGCTTTGGGGTGAGCTCCTACGAGCAGTACTTC. Translating it yields CASSFGVSSYEQYF. Full variable domain (remainder filled in from reference TRBV7-2 and TRBJ2-7): GAGVSQSPSNKVTEKGKDVELRCDPISGHTALYWYRQSLGQGLEFLIYFQGNSAPDKSGLPSDRFSAERTGGSVSTLTIQRTQQEDSAVYLCASSFGVSSYEQYFGPGTRLTVT.

The rearrangement joins TRBV9 to TRBJ2-7; TRBD2 matches 10 bases. The CDR3 is 14 amino acids. Germline V gives CDR1 SGDLS, CDR2 YYNGEE. J lost 3 bases, V lost 3 bases, and 3 bases had no gene match. The CDR3 loop is CASSASGSVYEQYF. The CDR3 nucleotides read TGTGCCAGCAGCGCTAGCGGGAGTGTCTACGAGCAGTACTTC.

The gene calls are TRBV7-3 and TRBJ2-3; 8 bases line up with TRBD2. The CDR3 has 18 amino acids. Germline CDR1 and CDR2: SGHTA and FQGTGA. With V trimmed by 5 bases and J by 6 bases, 19 bases remained unmatched. CDR3 sequence reads: CASSVAGGAGDGPDTQYF. Here the CDR3 DNA reads TGTGCCAGCAGCGTAGCTGGGGGAGCGGGAGACGGCCCCGATACGCAGTATTTT.

This chain joins TRBV27 and TRBJ1-3; D unresolved. From germline, CDR1 is MNHEY and CDR2 SMNVEV (reference sequence). This CDR3 comprises 16 residues. Trimming took off 6 bases at V and 0 bases at J, with 15 bases between the two ends. The DNA of the CDR3 is TGTGCCAGCAGCTGGAACGGACGGACCTCTGGAAACACCATATATTTT. This translates into CASSWNGRTSGNTIYF.

V gene TRBV7-3 combines with J gene TRBJ2-2, with D tentatively TRBD1 (5 bases). CDR1 SGHTA and CDR2 FQGTGA come from the germline V gene. Trimming took 4 bases from V and 7 from J, leaving 10 bases between them. This CDR3 comprises 13 residues. CDR3 sequence reads: CASSSRQGGELFF. In DNA, the CDR3 is TGTGCCAGCAGCTCCCGTCAGGGCGGGGAGCTGTTTTTT.

The chain couples TRBV19 to TRBJ2-5, with 9 bases aligning to TRBD1. CDR1 is LNHDA, CDR2 SQIVND, per germline (reference sequence). The CDR3 has 15 residues. The V and J ends lost 5 bases and 4 bases, in that order; junction bases with no gene match: 8. The CDR3 DNA sequence: TGTGCCAGTAGTGTGGACAGGGGAGGTAGAGAGACCCAGTACTTC. It specifies CASSVDRGGRETQYF.

The V and J genes are TRBV19 and TRBJ2-7; possible D gene TRBD2, 6 bases. Trimming removed 6 bases at V and 1 base at J, with 16 bases between. Germline assignment: CDR1 LNHDA and CDR2 SQIVND (reference sequence). There are 15 residues in the CDR3. CDR3: CASREIGTASYEQYF. The CDR3 DNA reads as TGTGCCAGTAGGGAAATCGGGACTGCATCCTACGAGCAGTACTTC.